This T cell receptor beta chain derives from a study of T cell changes during pregnancy in multiple sclerosis. The CDR3 length is 15 residues. V shed 3 bases and J 4 bases; nucleotides not matched to a gene: 8. Looked up from germline, CDR1 is SNHLY and CDR2 is FYNNEI. The method was immunoSEQ multiplex PCR; TCRdb's version includes in-frame clones alone and lacks a portion of them. The profile shows approximately 66,000 clones, around 92% of them singletons. This specimen was peripheral blood, taken in the third trimester of pregnancy. The gene calls are TRBV2 and TRBJ2-7; 8 bases agree with TRBD2. The receptor's source is a female donor in good health, enrolled as a control in a pregnancy study. CDR3 sequence: CASSDAASGRYEQYF. CDR3 coding DNA: TGTGCCAGCAGTGATGCGGCTAGCGGGCGATACGAGCAGTACTTC. Filled out from reference TRBV2 and TRBJ2-7, the complete variable domain reads EPEVTQTPSHQVTQMGQEVILRCVPISNHLYFYWYRQILGQKVEFLVSFYNNEISEKSEIFDDQFSVERPDGSNFTLKIRSTKLEDSAMYFCASSDAASGRYEQYFGPGTRLTVT.